This TCR beta chain came from a study of CD8 T cells in Susac syndrome. Random hexamers were used to reverse transcribe the RNA input (about 0.5 to 1 ug). TCRdb redid the calling of the immunoSEQ multiplex PCR reads with MiXCR, one entry per CDR3 protein. The data show more than 200,000 distinct CDR3 sequences, around 93% seen once. Sequencing used CD4+ T cells from PBMCs. This receptor was obtained from a human donor with multiple sclerosis.

CDR3 nucleotide sequence: TGCAGCGCCCGGGACCCCACCTTGAGCACTGAAGCTTTCTTT. Protein: CSARDPTLSTEAFF. The chain joins TRBV29-1 to TRBJ1-1, with a tentative D call TRBD1 (5 bases). In germline, CDR1 is SQVTM, CDR2 ANQGSEA. The CDR3 is made up of 14 amino acids. Between the trimmed V and J ends, which lost 7 bases and 4 bases, there was a span of 19 bases.